This T cell receptor (beta chain) is from a study of T cells in localized non-small cell lung cancer. Comments on this clone: What it recognizes is unknown.

Trimming pared 6 bases from V and 2 bases from J, leaving 20 bases between. Germline loops: CDR1 SGDLS, CDR2 YYNGEE. The CDR3 runs to 17 residues. Study outcomes and limitations: Among the top 100 tumor clones, a median 57 appeared in adjacent lung. Tumor showed lower T cell clonality than uninvolved adjacent lung, where it was highest.

The assay was immunoSEQ multiplex PCR, and TCRdb's table has in-frame clones only and misses some. The table has about 5,200 clones, 30% to 40% seen once. This receptor was taken from an older female donor with stage I lung adenocarcinoma. Here the sequenced sample was lung tumor tissue, taken before any cancer treatment. The chain combines TRBV9 with TRBJ2-2; TRBD2 might be the D (5 bases). As DNA, the CDR3 is TGTGCCAGCACCGTGAGGCCCGGGATACTCAACACCGGGGAGCTGTTTTTT. Translating it yields CASTVRPGILNTGELFF.